This TCR beta chain was captured in a study of response to subunit inactivated influenza vaccine. On this clonotype: Its specificity is not known.

The study, taken as a whole, reports: Authors suggested that a seasonal influenza vaccination recruits few new T cells each time.

TCRdb independently ran MiXCR on the RT-PCR reads; one entry per CDR3 protein. This table holds about 780,000 distinct CDR3 sequences, roughly 20% found once. The V gene's germline CDR1 is SGHDT and CDR2 YYEEEE. There are 15 residues in the CDR3. The V gene end was trimmed by 1 base and the J gene end by 4 bases; junction bases not matched to a gene: 7. This specimen consisted of PBMCs from blood, obtained roughly 5 days after vaccination. V usage is TRBV5-6 and J usage is TRBJ2-7, with TRBD1 matching over 8 bases. This receptor was taken from a middle-aged man who received an inactivated influenza vaccine. In DNA, the CDR3 is TGTGCCAGCAGCTTGTCGGGACAGGACGTATACGAGCAGTACTTC. Translating it yields CASSLSGQDVYEQYF.